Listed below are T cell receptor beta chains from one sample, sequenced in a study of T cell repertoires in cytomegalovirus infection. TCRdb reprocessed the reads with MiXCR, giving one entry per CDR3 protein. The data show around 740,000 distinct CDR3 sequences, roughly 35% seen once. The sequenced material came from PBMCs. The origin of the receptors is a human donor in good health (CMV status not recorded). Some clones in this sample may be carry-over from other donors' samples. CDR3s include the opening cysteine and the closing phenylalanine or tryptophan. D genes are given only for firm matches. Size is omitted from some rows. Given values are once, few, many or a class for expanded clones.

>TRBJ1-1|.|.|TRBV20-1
CSARDPGYTEAFF
TGCAGTGCTAGAGACCCTGGATACACTGAAGCTTTCTTT
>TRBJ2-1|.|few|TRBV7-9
CASSLGEGFF
TGTGCCAGCAGCTTAGGCGAGGGGTTCTTC
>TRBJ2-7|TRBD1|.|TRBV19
CASSMWDSYEQYF
TGTGCCAGTAGTATGTGGGACAGCTACGAGCAGTACTTC
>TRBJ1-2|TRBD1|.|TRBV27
CASSFGTGVGGYTF
TGTGCCAGCAGTTTCGGGACAGGGGTAGGAGGCTACACCTTC
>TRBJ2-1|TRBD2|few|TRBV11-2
CASSSWTSGHNEQFF
TGTGCCAGCAGCTCCTGGACTAGCGGGCACAATGAGCAGTTCTTC
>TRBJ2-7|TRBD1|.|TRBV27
CASSHGTGGYEQYF
TGTGCCAGCAGTCACGGGACAGGGGGCTACGAGCAGTACTTC
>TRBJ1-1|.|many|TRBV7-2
CASSSGNMNTEAFF
TGTGCCAGCAGCTCAGGAAACATGAACACTGAAGCTTTCTTT
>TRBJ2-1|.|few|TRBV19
CASSIPHNEQFF
TGTGCCAGTAGTATACCCCACAATGAGCAGTTCTTC
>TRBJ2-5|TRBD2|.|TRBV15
CATSRGLARETQYF
TGTGCCACCAGCAGGGGACTAGCGAGGGAGACCCAGTACTTC
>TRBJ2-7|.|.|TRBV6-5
CASSYSLPQGPKRNEQYF
TGTGCCAGCAGTTACTCCCTCCCTCAGGGGCCCAAGAGGAACGAGCAGTACTTC
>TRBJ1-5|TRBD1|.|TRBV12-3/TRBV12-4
CASSLGQGRGPQHF
TGTGCCAGCAGCCTAGGACAGGGGAGGGGACCCCAGCATTTT
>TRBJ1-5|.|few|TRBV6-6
CASSSLRQPQHF
TGTGCCAGCAGTTCCCTCCGACAGCCCCAGCATTTT
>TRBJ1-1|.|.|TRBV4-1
CASSQVSRGTEAFF
TGCGCCAGCAGCCAAGTATCCAGGGGCACTGAAGCTTTCTTT
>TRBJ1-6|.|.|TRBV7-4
CASSLTLGKSPLHF
TGTGCCAGCAGCTTAACTCTGGGAAAGTCACCCCTCCACTTT
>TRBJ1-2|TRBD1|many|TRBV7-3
CASSLTGGDGYTF
TGTGCCAGCAGCCTGACAGGGGGCGATGGCTACACCTTC
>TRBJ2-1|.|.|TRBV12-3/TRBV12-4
CASSWGGRYNEQFF
TGTGCCAGCAGTTGGGGGGGCCGATACAATGAGCAGTTCTTC
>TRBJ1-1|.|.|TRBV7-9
CASSLDRSTREAFF
TGTGCCAGCAGCCTAGACAGGTCGACCCGTGAAGCTTTCTTT
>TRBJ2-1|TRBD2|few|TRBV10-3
CAISEVERGFEQFF
TGTGCCATCAGTGAGGTGGAGCGGGGATTTGAGCAGTTCTTC
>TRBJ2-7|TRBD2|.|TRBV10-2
CASSESPLTTSGRSYEQYF
TGCGCCAGCAGTGAGTCCCCCCTGACTACTAGCGGGAGATCCTACGAGCAGTACTTC
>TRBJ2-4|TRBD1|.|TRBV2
CASRWGQPTRVAKNIQYF
TGTGCCAGTAGATGGGGACAGCCAACCCGTGTAGCCAAAAACATTCAGTACTTC
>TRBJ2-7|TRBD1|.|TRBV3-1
CASSQLPGQGVEQYF
TGTGCCAGCAGCCAATTACCGGGACAGGGGGTCGAGCAGTACTTC
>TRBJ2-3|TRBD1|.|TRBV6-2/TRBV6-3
CASSGQGLSTDTQYF
TGTGCCAGCAGTGGACAGGGTCTTAGCACAGATACGCAGTATTTT
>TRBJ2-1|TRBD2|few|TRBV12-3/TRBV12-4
CASSLTGGPYNEQFF
TGTGCCAGCAGTTTGACGGGAGGCCCCTACAATGAGCAGTTCTTC
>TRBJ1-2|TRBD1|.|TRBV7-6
CAIGTEYNYGYTF
TGTGCCATCGGGACAGAATATAACTATGGCTACACCTTC
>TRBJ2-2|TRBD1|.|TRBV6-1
CASSDDRASGELFF
TGTGCCAGCAGCGACGACAGGGCTTCCGGAGAGCTGTTTTTT
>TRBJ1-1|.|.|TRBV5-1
CASSLVGIGTEAFF
TGCGCCAGCAGCTTGGTGGGGATTGGCACTGAAGCTTTCTTT
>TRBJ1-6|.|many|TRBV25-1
CASRTGPRSSYNSPLHF
TGTGCCAGCAGGACCGGGCCAAGGAGCTCCTATAATTCACCCCTCCACTTT
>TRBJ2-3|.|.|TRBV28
CASISSTGKRATDTQYF
TGTGCCAGCATCTCTTCTACAGGGAAGCGTGCCACAGATACGCAGTATTTT
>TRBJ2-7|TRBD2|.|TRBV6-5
CASSRVTSGGGYEQYF
TGTGCCAGCAGCCGCGTGACTAGCGGGGGGGGATACGAGCAGTACTTC
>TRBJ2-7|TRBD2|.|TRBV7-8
CASSVGLAGVSSYEQYF
TGTGCCAGCAGCGTCGGACTAGCGGGGGTGTCGTCCTACGAGCAGTACTTC
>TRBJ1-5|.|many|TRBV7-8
CASSLARISYNQPQHF
TGTGCCAGCAGCTTAGCGAGGATTTCTTACAATCAGCCCCAGCATTTT
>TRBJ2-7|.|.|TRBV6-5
CASSYSNTGTTHEQYF
TGTGCCAGCAGTTACTCGAATACGGGCACCACCCACGAGCAGTACTTC